This note documents a single TCR beta chain sequence. What it recognizes is unknown. This specimen comes from a study of beta chain features in type 1 diabetes. Overall study findings and caveats: In every one of the four CD4+ subsets, TCRB CDR3s were moderately but significantly shorter in Type 1 diabetes patients. Within the patient group, naive, central memory and Treg TCRB repertoires appeared more similar to each other than within healthy donors.

CDR1 SGHRS and CDR2 YFSETQ come from the germline V gene. V dropped 4 bases and J dropped 7 bases, with 12 bases sitting between them. The CDR3 is made up of 13 amino acids. The entirety of the isolated RNA underwent reverse transcription, so expressed TCRB transcripts were sequenced. Profiling relied on immunoSEQ multiplex PCR, and the TCRdb table lists in-frame clones only, not all of them. The data show 150,000 to 200,000 clones, with roughly 60% seen just once and roughly 0.095% held by the top ten. This receptor was taken from a man aged 25 to 40 with type 1 diabetes. V gene TRBV5-1 combines with J gene TRBJ2-1; no clear D. Sequencing used naive CD4+ T cells from blood. DNA of the CDR3: TGCGCCAGCAGCGGTCATCAGGTAAATGAGCAGTTCTTC. This encodes CASSGHQVNEQFF.